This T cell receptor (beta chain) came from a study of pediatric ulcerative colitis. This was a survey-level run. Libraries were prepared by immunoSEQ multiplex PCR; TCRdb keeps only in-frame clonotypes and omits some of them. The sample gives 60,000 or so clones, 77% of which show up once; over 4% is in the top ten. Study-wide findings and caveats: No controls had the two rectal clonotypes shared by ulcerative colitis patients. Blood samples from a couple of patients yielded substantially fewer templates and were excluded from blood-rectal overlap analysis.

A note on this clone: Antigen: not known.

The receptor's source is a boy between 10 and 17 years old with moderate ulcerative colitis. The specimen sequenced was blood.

CDR3 nucleotides: TGTGCCGGGACAATGGGCGAAAAACTGTTTTTT. This sequence encodes CAGTMGEKLFF. The genes are TRBV2 and TRBJ1-4; maybe TRBD1 (6 bases). Trimming removed 11 bases at V and 8 bases at J, with 12 bases between. Germline lookup yields CDR1 SNHLY and CDR2 FYNNEI. The CDR3 length is 11 residues.